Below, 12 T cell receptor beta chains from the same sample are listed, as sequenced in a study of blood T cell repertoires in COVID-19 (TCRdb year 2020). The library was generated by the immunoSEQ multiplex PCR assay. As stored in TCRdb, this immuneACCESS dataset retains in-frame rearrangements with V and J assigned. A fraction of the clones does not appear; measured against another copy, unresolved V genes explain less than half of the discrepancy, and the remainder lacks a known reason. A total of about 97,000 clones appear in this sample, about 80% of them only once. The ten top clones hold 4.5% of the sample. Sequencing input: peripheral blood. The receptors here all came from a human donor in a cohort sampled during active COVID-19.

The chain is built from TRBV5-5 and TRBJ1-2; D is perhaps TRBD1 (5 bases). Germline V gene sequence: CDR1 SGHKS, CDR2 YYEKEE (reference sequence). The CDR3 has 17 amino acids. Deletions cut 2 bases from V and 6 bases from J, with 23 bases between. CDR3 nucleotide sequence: TGTGCCAGCAGCTTTGAGGCCAGGGTGACGGGTATCGATGGCTACACCTTC. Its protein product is CASSFEARVTGIDGYTF. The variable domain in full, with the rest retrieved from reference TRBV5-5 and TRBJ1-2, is DAGVTQSPTHLIKTRGQQVTLRCSPISGHKSVSWYQQVLGQGPQFIFQYYEKEERGRGNFPDRFSARQFPNYSSELNVNALLLGDSALYLCASSFEARVTGIDGYTFGSGTRLTVV.

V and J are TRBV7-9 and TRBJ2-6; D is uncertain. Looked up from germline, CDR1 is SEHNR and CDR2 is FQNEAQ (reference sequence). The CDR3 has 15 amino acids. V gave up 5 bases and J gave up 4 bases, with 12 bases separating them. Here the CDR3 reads CASSILGSGANVLTF. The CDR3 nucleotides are TGTGCCAGCAGCATACTTGGTTCCGGGGCCAACGTCCTGACTTTC.

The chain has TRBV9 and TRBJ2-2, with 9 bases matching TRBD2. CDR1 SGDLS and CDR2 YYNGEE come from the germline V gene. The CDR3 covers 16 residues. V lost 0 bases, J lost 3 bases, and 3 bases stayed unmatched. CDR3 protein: CASSVAAGGHTGELFF. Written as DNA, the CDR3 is TGTGCCAGCAGCGTAGCGGCGGGGGGGCACACCGGGGAGCTGTTTTTT.

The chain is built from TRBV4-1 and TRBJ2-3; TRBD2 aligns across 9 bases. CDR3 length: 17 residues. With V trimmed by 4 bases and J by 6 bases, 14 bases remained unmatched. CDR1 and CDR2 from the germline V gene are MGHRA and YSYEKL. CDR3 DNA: TGCGCCAGCAGCCCCCGGCGTGGCGGGGGGGTGTTGGATACGCAGTATTTT. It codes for CASSPRRGGGVLDTQYF.

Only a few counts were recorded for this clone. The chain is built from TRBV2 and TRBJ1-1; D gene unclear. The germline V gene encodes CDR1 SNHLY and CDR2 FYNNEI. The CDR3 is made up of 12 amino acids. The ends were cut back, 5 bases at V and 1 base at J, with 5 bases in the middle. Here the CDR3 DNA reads TGTGCCAGCAGTCCCCAGAACACTGAAGCTTTCTTT. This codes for CASSPQNTEAFF. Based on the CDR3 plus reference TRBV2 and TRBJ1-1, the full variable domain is EPEVTQTPSHQVTQMGQEVILRCVPISNHLYFYWYRQILGQKVEFLVSFYNNEISEKSEIFDDQFSVERPDGSNFTLKIRSTKLEDSAMYFCASSPQNTEAFFGQGTRLTVV.

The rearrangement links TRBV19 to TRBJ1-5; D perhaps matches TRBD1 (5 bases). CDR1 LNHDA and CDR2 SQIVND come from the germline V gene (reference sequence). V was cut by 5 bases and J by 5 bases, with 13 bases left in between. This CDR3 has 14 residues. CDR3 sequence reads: CASSSSPGYQPQHF. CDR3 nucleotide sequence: TGTGCCAGTAGTTCATCCCCAGGGTATCAGCCCCAGCATTTT.

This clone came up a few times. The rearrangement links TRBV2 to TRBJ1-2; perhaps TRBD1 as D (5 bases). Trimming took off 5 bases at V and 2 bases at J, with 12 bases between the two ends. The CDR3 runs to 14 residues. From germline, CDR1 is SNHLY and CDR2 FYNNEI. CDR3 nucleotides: TGTGCCAGCAGTCCAGACAGTTGGAACTATGGCTACACCTTC. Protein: CASSPDSWNYGYTF.

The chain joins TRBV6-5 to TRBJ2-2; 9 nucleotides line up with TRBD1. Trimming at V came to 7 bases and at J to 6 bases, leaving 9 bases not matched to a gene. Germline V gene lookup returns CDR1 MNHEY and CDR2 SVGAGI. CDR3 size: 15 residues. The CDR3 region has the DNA TGTGCCAGCAAGGCGTTCAGGACAGGGGCCGGGGAGCTGTTTTTT. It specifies CASKAFRTGAGELFF.

The CDR3 DNA is TGTGCCAGCAGCATTAGTCGGGTGATTGAAGCTTTCTTT. Its protein product is CASSISRVIEAFF. The chain is built from TRBV7-2 and TRBJ1-1; the D is unclear. The CDR3 contains 13 residues. Germline V CDR1 and CDR2: SGHTA, FQGNSA. V was cut by 5 bases and J by 7 bases, with 14 bases left in between.

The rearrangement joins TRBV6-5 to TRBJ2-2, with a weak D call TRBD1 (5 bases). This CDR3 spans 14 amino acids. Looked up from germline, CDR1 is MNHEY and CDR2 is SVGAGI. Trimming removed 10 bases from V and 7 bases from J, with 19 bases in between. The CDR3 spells CANRQGEDSGELFF. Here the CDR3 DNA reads TGTGCCAACAGGCAGGGTGAAGATAGCGGGGAGCTGTTTTTT.

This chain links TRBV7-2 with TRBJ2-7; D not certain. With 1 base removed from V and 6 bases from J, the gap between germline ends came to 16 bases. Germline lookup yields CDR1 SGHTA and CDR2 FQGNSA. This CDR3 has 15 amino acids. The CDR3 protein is CASSLGRIPNAEQYF. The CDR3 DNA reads TGTGCCAGCAGCTTAGGCAGGATTCCTAACGCCGAGCAGTACTTC.

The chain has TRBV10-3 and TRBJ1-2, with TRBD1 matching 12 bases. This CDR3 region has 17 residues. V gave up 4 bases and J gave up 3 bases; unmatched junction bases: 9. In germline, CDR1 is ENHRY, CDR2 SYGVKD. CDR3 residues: CAISGRDRGRLDYGYTF. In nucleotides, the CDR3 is TGTGCCATCAGTGGTCGGGACAGGGGGCGGTTGGACTATGGCTACACCTTC.